The 14 T cell receptor beta chains below come from one sample, sequenced in a study of T cells of healthy individuals. TCRdb redid the calling of the 5' RACE reads with MiXCR, one entry per CDR3 protein. The sample lists fewer than 75,000 distinct CDR3 sequences, 15% to 20% occurring once. The source is a human donor in good health.

This clonotype has just a few counts. V and J are TRBV2 and TRBJ2-2; D gene ambiguous. CDR3 size: 10 residues. Trimming took 5 bases from V and 5 from J, leaving 0 bases between them. Germline V gene data show CDR1 as SNHLY and CDR2 as FYNNEI. CDR3 coding DNA: TGTGCCAGCAGTACCGGGGAGCTGTTTTTT. Translating gives CASSTGELFF.

The chain employs TRBV15 and TRBJ2-3; TRBD1 agrees at 7 bases. The CDR3 extends over 16 amino acids. Losses at the gene ends were 6 bases for V and 3 bases for J; bases not matched to a gene: 12. From germline, CDR1 is LNHNV and CDR2 YYDKDF (reference sequence). This CDR3 reads CATRNGQDGLTDTQYF. In nucleotides, the CDR3 is TGTGCCACCAGGAATGGACAGGATGGGTTGACAGATACGCAGTATTTT.

This clonotype was seen repeatedly, ten times or more. This chain joins TRBV4-2 and TRBJ2-5, with a weak D call TRBD2 (5 bases). In germline, CDR1 is LGHNA, CDR2 YNFKEQ. The CDR3 has 15 amino acids. V shed 0 bases and J shed 5 bases, with 13 bases lying between them. CDR3 DNA: TGTGCCAGCAGCCAAGAAATAGAGGGAGATGAGACCCAGTACTTC. It yields the protein CASSQEIEGDETQYF.

This clonotype was found a few times. The genes are TRBV28 and TRBJ2-3, with D perhaps TRBD2 (6 bases). CDR3 length equals 12 residues. CDR1 MDHEN and CDR2 SYDVKM come from the germline V gene. V was shortened by 9 bases and J by 1 base, with 8 bases between the two germline ends. The CDR3 is CASRGGTDTQYF. The CDR3 DNA follows: TGTGCCAGTCGCGGGGGCACAGATACGCAGTATTTT. The whole variable domain, remainder taken from reference TRBV28 and TRBJ2-3, is DVKVTQSSRYLVKRTGEKVFLECVQDMDHENMFWYRQDPGLGLRLIYFSYDVKMKEKGDIPEGYSVSREKKERFSLILESASTNQTSMYLCASRGGTDTQYFGPGTRLTVL.

The sample holds many counts of this clonotype. The V and J genes are TRBV6-2 or TRBV6-3 and TRBJ2-6; weak D call: TRBD1 (5 bases). V lost 2 bases and J 0 bases, leaving 8 bases between the germline ends. CDR3 length: 16 residues. Germline CDR1 reads MNHEY; CDR2 reads SVGEGT. CDR3 DNA: TGTGCCAGCAGTTACGACAGACTCTCTGGGGCCAACGTCCTGACTTTC. Protein sequence: CASSYDRLSGANVLTF.

This clonotype was counted only a few times. V is TRBV9 and J is TRBJ2-5; the match to TRBD2 covers 12 bases. CDR1 is SGDLS and CDR2 is YYNGEE in the germline V gene. V gave up 3 bases and J gave up 1 base; unmatched junction bases: 7. This CDR3 comprises 17 residues. The CDR3 here is CASSAGLAGQSQETQYF. CDR3 bases: TGTGCCAGCAGCGCGGGACTAGCGGGTCAATCCCAAGAGACCCAGTACTTC. The whole variable domain, filled in from reference TRBV9 and TRBJ2-5, reads DSGVTQTPKHLITATGQRVTLRCSPRSGDLSVYWYQQSLDQGLQFLIQYYNGEERAKGNILERFSAQQFPDLHSELNLSSLELGDSALYFCASSAGLAGQSQETQYFGPGTRLLVL.

This clonotype was observed many times. The V and J genes are TRBV2 and TRBJ2-3, with 7 bases aligning to TRBD2. The J segment lost 6 bases and the V segment lost 4 bases, leaving 4 bases of the junction unmatched. This CDR3 comprises 13 residues. CDR1 is SNHLY, CDR2 FYNNEI, per germline. In DNA form, the CDR3 reads TGTGCCAGCAGTGCGCGGGGGATGGATACGCAGTATTTT. Amino acids: CASSARGMDTQYF.

The gene calls are TRBV10-3 and TRBJ2-5, with D perhaps given as TRBD1 or TRBD2 (6 bases each). This CDR3 region has 15 residues. V was trimmed by 3 bases and J by 1 base, leaving 12 bases between them. The germline CDR1 and CDR2 sequences are ENHRY and SYGVKD. The DNA of the CDR3 is TGTGCCATCAGTGACCCCAGGGGACTCCAAGAGACCCAGTACTTC. Translation: CAISDPRGLQETQYF.

The rearrangement uses TRBV7-6 and TRBJ1-1, with unresolved D. Trimming took off 1 base at V and 4 bases at J, with 10 bases between the two ends. Germline V lookup: CDR1 SGHVS, CDR2 FNYEAQ. This CDR3 comprises 14 residues. CDR3 DNA sequence: TGTGCCAGCAGCTTAGTCACAAGGCCCACTGAAGCTTTCTTT. Translation gives CASSLVTRPTEAFF.

This clonotype has a single count. Possible read error: a much larger clone is one base away. CDR3 coding DNA: TGTGCCGGCTTAGCGGGAGCTAACAATGAGCAGTTCTTC. It specifies CAGLAGANNEQFF. The chain recombines TRBV10-3 with TRBJ2-1; 9 bases agree with TRBD2. The trim removed 11 bases at V and 5 bases at J, leaving 7 bases unmatched. Germline V lookup: CDR1 ENHRY, CDR2 SYGVKD. This CDR3 spans 13 amino acids.

This clonotype was recorded many times. The chain couples TRBV20-1 to TRBJ2-5; D possibly matches TRBD1 or TRBD2 (5 bases each). V was trimmed by 1 base and J by 1 base, leaving 16 bases between them. Germline loops: CDR1 DFQATT, CDR2 SNEGSKA (reference sequence). This CDR3 spans 16 amino acids. CDR3 amino acids: CSARGSGQGFQETQYF. CDR3 DNA sequence: TGCAGTGCTAGAGGGTCGGGGCAGGGCTTCCAAGAGACCCAGTACTTC.

This clonotype was counted a few times. The chain recombines TRBV11-1 with TRBJ2-5; D call uncertain. Germline V lookup: CDR1 SGHAT, CDR2 FQDESV (reference sequence). Trimming shortened V by 2 bases and J by 1 base, and 8 bases separated the two germline ends. This CDR3 region has 14 residues. The CDR3 region is CASSLNGPQETQYF. The CDR3 region has the DNA TGTGCCAGCAGCTTAAACGGACCCCAAGAGACCCAGTACTTC.

V and J are TRBV7-6 and TRBJ2-7, with D maybe TRBD2 (6 bases). V gave up 6 bases and J gave up 4 bases, with 19 bases separating them. The CDR3 extends over 15 amino acids. Germline values: CDR1 SGHVS, CDR2 FNYEAQ. The DNA of the CDR3 is TGTGCCAGCAGTCGGGACTGGGGATTGAGTTACGAGCAGTACTTC. This translates into CASSRDWGLSYEQYF.

In this sample, this clonotype turned up many times. The gene calls are TRBV4-1 and TRBJ2-1, with 8 bases identical to TRBD2. CDR1 is MGHRA and CDR2 is YSYEKL in the germline V gene. The CDR3 loop spans 15 amino acids. Trimming took 3 bases from V and 8 from J; bases not matched to a gene: 9. The CDR3 sequence: CASSQLGLVFDEQFF. The DNA for the CDR3 is TGCGCCAGCAGCCAGTTGGGACTAGTATTCGATGAGCAGTTCTTC.